A selection of T cell receptor beta chains follows, all from one sample in a study of OX40 agonist ivuxolimab in advanced cancers. Some clones are missing from TCRdb's copy, which holds only in-frame ones; the method was immunoSEQ multiplex PCR. The sample records 47,000 or so clones, 70% to 90% being singletons. This specimen consisted of CD4+ or CD8+ T cells sorted from blood, obtained in a trial of the OX40 agonist ivuxolimab. Receptors originate from an adult with an advanced solid tumor such as melanoma, head and neck, liver or kidney cancer. Each CDR3 is given with its conserved first and last residue. Each record gives: V gene, J gene, CDR3 protein.

TRBV6-6,TRBJ2-7,CASSYLQGYEQYF
TRBV7-9,TRBJ2-1,CASSPRTSGNDNEQFF
TRBV7-3,TRBJ1-2,CASSFYGAYYGYTF
TRBV7-9,TRBJ2-2,CASSPPGGTGNTGELFF
TRBV28,TRBJ1-5,CASSPEGTNNQPQHF
TRBV9,TRBJ2-1,CASSVGTSGGAEEQFF
TRBV9,TRBJ1-6,CASSEWGGQNNSPLHF
TRBV6-1,TRBJ2-1,CASSELYGDSYNEQFF
TRBV5-1,TRBJ2-1,CASSQDLAGSYNEQFF
TRBV7-2,TRBJ1-5,CASSLAPGLHNQPQHF
TRBV19,TRBJ2-1,CATNRGWGLNEQFF
TRBV27,TRBJ1-2,CASSRTGAGLGYTF
TRBV9,TRBJ1-4,CASSAGPRDEKLFF